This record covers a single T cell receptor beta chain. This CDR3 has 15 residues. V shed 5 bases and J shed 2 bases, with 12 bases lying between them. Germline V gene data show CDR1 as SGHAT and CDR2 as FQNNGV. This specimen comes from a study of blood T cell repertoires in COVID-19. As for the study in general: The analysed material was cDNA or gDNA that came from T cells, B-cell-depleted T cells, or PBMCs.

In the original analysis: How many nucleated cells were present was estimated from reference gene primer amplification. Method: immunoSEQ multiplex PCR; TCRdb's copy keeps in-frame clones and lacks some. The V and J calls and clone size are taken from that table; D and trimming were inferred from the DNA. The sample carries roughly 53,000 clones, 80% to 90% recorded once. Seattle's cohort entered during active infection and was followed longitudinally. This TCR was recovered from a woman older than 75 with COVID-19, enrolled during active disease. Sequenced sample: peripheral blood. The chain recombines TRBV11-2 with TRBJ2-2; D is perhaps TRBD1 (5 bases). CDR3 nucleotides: TGTGCCAGCAGCCGAAGGGGAAAAAACACCGGGGAGCTGTTTTTT. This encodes CASSRRGKNTGELFF.